The clone carrying this T cell receptor (beta chain) was seen a few times. Its target is not known. Between the trimmed V and J ends, which lost 0 bases and 3 bases, there was a span of 23 bases. The germline gives CDR1 GTSNPN, CDR2 SVGIG (reference sequence). The CDR3 has 18 amino acids. This sample is part of a study of beta chain features in type 1 diabetes. TCRB transcripts that were expressed got sequenced, as all of the isolated RNA had been reverse transcribed. Profiling relied on immunoSEQ multiplex PCR, and the TCRdb table lists in-frame clones only, not all of them. The sample has over 600,000 clones, approximately 13% seen once. Study results and caveats: Possibly, sequencing cDNA over-represented cells that had high TCR expression levels. The influence of HLA type on TCRB rearrangement stayed undetermined. In every one of the four CD4+ subsets, TCRB CDR3s were moderately but significantly shorter in Type 1 diabetes patients.

The receptor was isolated from a man aged 30 to 39 with type 1 diabetes. This sequence joins TRBV30 and TRBJ1-2, with D possibly being TRBD1 (5 bases). Input material: naive CD4+ T cells from blood. CDR3 residues: CAWSVPHPNSGPYYGYTF. The DNA for the CDR3 is TGTGCCTGGAGTGTTCCACATCCCAACTCGGGGCCCTACTATGGCTACACCTTC.